This T cell receptor beta chain was retrieved from a study of T cells in Graves' hyperthyroidism and ophthalmopathy. Amplified TCR beta CDR3 regions derived from RNA transcripts. With the HTBI primer set, the TCR CDR3 went through a first round of RT-PCR. TCRdb reanalysed the multiplex PCR reads using MiXCR and keeps one entry per CDR3 protein. This sample has around 390,000 distinct CDR3 sequences, with about 15% found just once. Germline lookup yields CDR1 MNHEY and CDR2 SVGEGT. The CDR3 sequence is 17 residues long. The germline V and J ends were trimmed by 6 bases and 7 bases, with 25 bases remaining between them. This clonotype was recorded many times.

Sequencing was done on a sample of blood. The sequence came from a woman aged 25 to 39 with Graves' ophthalmopathy. The chain carries TRBV6-2 or TRBV6-3 and TRBJ2-1; a possible D gene is TRBD2 (6 bases). The CDR3 sequence: CASRTRTTGNPFNEQFF. DNA of the CDR3: TGTGCCAGCAGAACCAGGACTACGGGGAACCCTTTTAATGAGCAGTTCTTC.